These T cell receptor beta chains were read from a single sample in a study of Graves' ophthalmopathy and Graves' hyperthyroidism. TCRdb ran MiXCR on the multiplex PCR reads and lists one entry per CDR3 protein. This sample has a few hundred thousand distinct CDR3 sequences, with 35% to 45% found just once. Input material: peripheral blood or thyroid tissue (not recorded which). Receptors were obtained from an adult man with Graves' hyperthyroidism. CDR3s include the opening cysteine and the closing phenylalanine or tryptophan. The D gene is left open where the match is weak. The size of a clone is reported for some rows only, either as once, few or many, or as a class for expanded clones.

clone_size: few; v_call: TRBV28; j_call: TRBJ1-2; d_call: -; cdr3_aa: CASSDPRGADYGYTF; cdr3_nt: TGTGCCAGCAGCGACCCGAGGGGCGCGGACTATGGCTACACCTTC
clone_size: -; v_call: TRBV10-3; j_call: TRBJ1-3; d_call: -; cdr3_aa: CASKRRGAEGNTIYF; cdr3_nt: TGTGCCAGCAAGAGACGGGGGGCAGAAGGAAACACCATATATTTT
clone_size: once; v_call: TRBV7-2; j_call: TRBJ1-1; d_call: -; cdr3_aa: CASTSTLLGTEAFF; cdr3_nt: TGTGCCAGCACTTCAACCTTGCTGGGCACTGAAGCTTTCTTT
clone_size: -; v_call: TRBV24-1; j_call: TRBJ2-2; d_call: -; cdr3_aa: CASSSLWQGEDGELLF; cdr3_nt: TGTGCCAGCAGTTCCCTGTGGCAGGGTGAAGACGGGGAGCTGCTTTTT
clone_size: many; v_call: TRBV12-3/TRBV12-4; j_call: TRBJ1-2; d_call: -; cdr3_aa: CASSLEGFGYTF; cdr3_nt: TGTGCCAGCAGCTTAGAGGGGTTCGGCTACACCTTC
clone_size: many; v_call: TRBV20-1; j_call: TRBJ1-5; d_call: -; cdr3_aa: CSARAPGGAGDQPQHF; cdr3_nt: TGCAGTGCTAGAGCCCCTGGGGGGGCGGGGGATCAGCCCCAGCATTTT
clone_size: -; v_call: TRBV7-2; j_call: TRBJ2-1; d_call: -; cdr3_aa: CASSLPMAGSEQFF; cdr3_nt: TGTGCCAGCAGCTTACCAATGGCCGGGAGTGAGCAGTTCTTC
clone_size: few; v_call: TRBV15; j_call: TRBJ2-6; d_call: TRBD1; cdr3_aa: CATSRVGTGGSSGANVLTF; cdr3_nt: TGTGCCACCAGCAGAGTTGGGACAGGGGGCTCGAGTGGGGCCAACGTCCTGACTTTC
clone_size: -; v_call: TRBV25-1; j_call: TRBJ1-2; d_call: -; cdr3_aa: CASLGGRGGMDGYTF; cdr3_nt: TGTGCCAGCTTGGGAGGACGAGGGGGTATGGATGGCTACACCTTC
clone_size: few; v_call: TRBV20-1; j_call: TRBJ2-1; d_call: TRBD1; cdr3_aa: CSATGQSNEQFF; cdr3_nt: TGCAGTGCCACGGGACAGTCGAATGAGCAGTTCTTC
clone_size: -; v_call: TRBV7-3; j_call: TRBJ1-1; d_call: -; cdr3_aa: CASSLDTRDYGGAFF; cdr3_nt: TGTGCCAGCAGCTTAGACACCCGGGACTATGGCGGAGCTTTCTTT
clone_size: many; v_call: TRBV12-3/TRBV12-4; j_call: TRBJ1-6; d_call: TRBD1; cdr3_aa: CASSLSVGGTGHSPLHF; cdr3_nt: TGTGCCAGCAGTTTATCAGTAGGCGGGACAGGCCATTCACCCCTCCACTTT